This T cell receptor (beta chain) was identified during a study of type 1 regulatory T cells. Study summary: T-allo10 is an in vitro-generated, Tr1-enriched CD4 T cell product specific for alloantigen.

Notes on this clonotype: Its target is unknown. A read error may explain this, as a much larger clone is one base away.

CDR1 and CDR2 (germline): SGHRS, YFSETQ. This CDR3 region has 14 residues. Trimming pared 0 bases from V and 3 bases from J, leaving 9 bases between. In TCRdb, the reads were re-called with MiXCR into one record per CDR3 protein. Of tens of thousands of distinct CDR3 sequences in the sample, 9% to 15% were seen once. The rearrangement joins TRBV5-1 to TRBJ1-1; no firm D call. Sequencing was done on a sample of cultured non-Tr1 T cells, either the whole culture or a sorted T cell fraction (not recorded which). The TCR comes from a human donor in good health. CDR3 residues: CASSLVPGDTEAFF. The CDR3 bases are TGCGCCAGCAGCTTGGTTCCCGGGGACACTGAAGCTTTCTTT. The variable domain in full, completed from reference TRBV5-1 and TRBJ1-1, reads KAGVTQTPRYLIKTRGQQVTLSCSPISGHRSVSWYQQTPGQGLQFLFEYFSETQRNKGNFPGRFSGRQFSNSRSEMNVSTLELGDSALYLCASSLVPGDTEAFFGQGTRLTVV.